The 25 T cell receptor beta chains below were found in one sample sequenced in a study of cytomegalovirus exposure and HLA in healthy donors (dated by TCRdb to 2016 to 2017). Libraries were built with the immunoSEQ multiplex PCR assay. The multiplex PCR relied on a mix of 60 forward primers for TCR Vbeta segments and 13 reverse primers for TCR Jbeta segments. What TCRdb holds here is the immuneACCESS table cut down to in-frame rearrangements. Part of the clones is not present; checked against another copy, under half of the missing clones reflect an unresolved V gene, and the others are unexplained. The sample records approximately 170,000 clones, 65% to 85% of which are singletons. In total, the top ten clones hold about 2.4% of the sample. Material for sequencing was PBMCs. These TCRs come from a male donor in good health and CMV-seronegative.

The V call is TRBV19, the J call TRBJ2-7; TRBD2 might be the D (6 bases). Trimming pared 7 bases from V and 1 base from J, leaving 14 bases between. CDR3 size: 14 residues. Germline CDR1 LNHDA, CDR2 SQIVND (reference sequence). The CDR3 protein is CASKIRDFSYEQYF. The CDR3 coding sequence is TGTGCCAGTAAAATCCGGGACTTTTCCTACGAGCAGTACTTC.

This rearrangement joins TRBV2 to TRBJ2-7; 10 nucleotides match TRBD2. V lost 7 bases and J lost 3; bases outside the gene matches: 9. The CDR3 is made up of 15 amino acids. Germline CDR1 and CDR2: SNHLY and FYNNEI. The CDR3 sequence: CASTGRTSGIYEQYF. CDR3 in DNA: TGTGCCAGCACTGGAAGGACTAGCGGAATCTACGAGCAGTACTTC.

The V gene is TRBV7-9, the J gene TRBJ2-3, with TRBD2 matching over 8 bases. Looked up from germline, CDR1 is SEHNR and CDR2 is FQNEAQ (reference sequence). V gave up 3 bases and J gave up 7 bases; unmatched junction bases: 12. This CDR3 contains 16 residues. CDR3 region: CASSFGLNSGINTQYF. The CDR3 nucleotides read TGTGCCAGCAGCTTCGGTCTTAATAGCGGGATAAATACGCAGTATTTT. Filled out from reference TRBV7-9 and TRBJ2-3, the complete variable domain reads DTGVSQNPRHKITKRGQNVTFRCDPISEHNRLYWYRQTLGQGPEFLTYFQNEAQLEKSRLLSDRFSAERPKGSFSTLEIQRTEQGDSAMYLCASSFGLNSGINTQYFGPGTRLTVL.

CDR3 amino acids: CASSPSPGQGTHEQYF. DNA of the CDR3: TGTGCCAGCAGCCCAAGTCCGGGACAGGGAACCCACGAGCAGTACTTC. This chain uses TRBV7-8 with TRBJ2-7; 9 bases match TRBD1. The length of the CDR3 is 16 residues. J lost 5 bases, V lost 5 bases, and 13 bases had no gene match. The germline gives CDR1 SGHVS, CDR2 FQNEAQ. The full variable domain, its missing parts supplied by reference TRBV7-8 and TRBJ2-7, is GAGVSQSPRYKVAKRGQDVALRCDPISGHVSLFWYQQALGQGPEFLTYFQNEAQLDKSGLPSDRFFAERPEGSVSTLKIQRTQQEDSAVYLCASSPSPGQGTHEQYFGPGTRLTVT.

This clone showed up just once. This chain uses TRBV29-1 with TRBJ2-4; the D gene is possibly TRBD1 (5 bases). V was clipped by 7 bases and J by 3 bases, with 13 bases between them. Looked up from germline, CDR1 is SQVTM and CDR2 is ANQGSEA. CDR3 length: 13 residues. CDR3 residues: CSAQKQGKNIQYF. CDR3 nucleotide sequence: TGCAGCGCACAAAAGCAGGGCAAAAACATTCAGTACTTC.

This sequence joins TRBV11-3 and TRBJ2-1, with 11 bases aligning to TRBD2. Germline CDR1 is SGHNT and CDR2 is YENEEA. J lost 7 bases, V lost 0 bases, and 5 bases had no gene match. CDR3 length equals 16 residues. The CDR3 loop is CASSLDTSGSMNEQFF. Written as DNA, the CDR3 is TGTGCCAGCAGCTTAGATACTAGCGGGAGTATGAATGAGCAGTTCTTC.

The chain combines TRBV7-6 with TRBJ2-2; 11 bases match TRBD1. Germline V gives CDR1 SGHVS, CDR2 FNYEAQ. V lost 2 bases, J lost 6 bases, and 11 bases stayed unmatched. This CDR3 comprises 18 residues. The chain's CDR3 is CASSLIGRTGGIAGELFF. The DNA of the CDR3 is TGTGCCAGCAGCTTAATAGGACGGACAGGGGGCATAGCCGGGGAGCTGTTTTTT.

This rearrangement joins TRBV19 to TRBJ2-7; 7 nucleotides align to TRBD2. The germline V gene has CDR1 LNHDA and CDR2 SQIVND (reference sequence). The J segment lost 3 bases and the V segment lost 6 bases, leaving 14 bases of the junction unmatched. The CDR3 covers 16 residues. CDR3 nucleotide sequence: TGTGCCAGTAGGAGGGGTGATGGGGGGGTCGTCTACGAGCAGTACTTC. Amino acid sequence: CASRRGDGGVVYEQYF.

This chain joins TRBV7-2 and TRBJ2-3; 10 nucleotides match TRBD2. CDR3 size: 17 residues. Germline CDR1 SGHTA, CDR2 FQGNSA. The V gene end was trimmed by 2 bases and the J gene end by 0 bases; junction bases not matched to a gene: 5. DNA for the CDR3: TGTGCCAGCAGCTTACTCCCGACTAGCGGGAGCACAGATACGCAGTATTTT. Its protein is CASSLLPTSGSTDTQYF.

The V gene is TRBV4-3, the J gene TRBJ2-3, with 10 bases identical to TRBD2. V trimming: 0 bases; J trimming: 3 bases; junction bases outside the gene matches: 3. The CDR3 has 16 residues. Germline V gives CDR1 LGHNA, CDR2 YSLEER. CDR3: CASSQDRTSGTDTQYF. DNA of the CDR3: TGCGCCAGCAGCCAAGATAGGACTAGCGGAACAGATACGCAGTATTTT.

The rearrangement uses TRBV9 and TRBJ2-1, with TRBD2 as a possible D gene (6 bases). The CDR3 covers 15 residues. Deletions cut 2 bases from V and 11 bases from J, with 20 bases between. Germline-derived CDR1 and CDR2 are SGDLS and YYNGEE. As DNA, the CDR3 is TGTGCCAGCAGCGTCACGGGAGAAATAAACACTAAGCAGTTCTTC. Amino acids: CASSVTGEINTKQFF.

The chain has TRBV5-1 and TRBJ2-3; D ambiguous. The CDR3 covers 14 residues. CDR1 is SGHRS and CDR2 is YFSETQ in the germline V gene. Trimming cost V 0 bases and J 3 bases, with 8 bases left between them. The CDR3 coding sequence is TGCGCCAGCAGCTTGGGCCAGACTACAGATACGCAGTATTTT. It is translated as CASSLGQTTDTQYF.

This clone was counted a single time. The V call is TRBV5-4, the J call TRBJ2-2, with D tentatively TRBD2 (5 bases). Trimming shortened V by 1 base and J by 7 bases, and 14 bases separated the two germline ends. Looked up from germline, CDR1 is SGHNT and CDR2 is YYREEE (reference sequence). This CDR3 spans 15 amino acids. The CDR3 loop is CASSLMWEWGGELFF. Written as DNA, the CDR3 is TGTGCCAGCAGCTTGATGTGGGAGTGGGGCGGGGAGCTGTTTTTT.

V usage is TRBV11-2 and J usage is TRBJ2-7, with D tentatively TRBD2 (5 bases). Trimming pared 2 bases from V and 6 bases from J, leaving 8 bases between. CDR1 is SGHAT, CDR2 FQNNGV, per germline. This CDR3 spans 12 amino acids. CDR3 protein: CASSLSRVEQYF. CDR3 sequence (DNA): TGTGCCAGCAGCTTATCGCGGGTCGAGCAGTACTTC.

The chain combines TRBV9 with TRBJ2-3; TRBD2 agrees at 12 bases. Unmatched junction bases numbered 11, after V lost 4 bases and J lost 5 bases. Germline CDR1 is SGDLS and CDR2 is YYNGEE. This CDR3 is 17 amino acids long. CDR3 sequence: CASSRSFRLAGEDTQYF. The CDR3 DNA is TGTGCCAGCAGCCGTAGTTTCCGACTAGCGGGAGAAGATACGCAGTATTTT.

The chain joins TRBV28 to TRBJ1-5; a weak D match, TRBD1 (5 bases). The V gene lost 10 bases and the J gene lost 4 bases, with 11 bases spanning the gap. Germline loops: CDR1 MDHEN, CDR2 SYDVKM. The CDR3 totals 12 residues. CDR3 sequence (DNA): TGTGCCACCTACGACAGAAATCAGCCCCAGCATTTT. Its protein is CATYDRNQPQHF.

The rearrangement uses TRBV9 and TRBJ1-2, with TRBD1 as a possible D gene (6 bases). The V end lost 3 bases, the J end lost 0 bases, and 21 bases lay between the germline ends. Germline CDR1 and CDR2: SGDLS and YYNGEE. CDR3 length: 18 residues. CDR3 sequence (DNA): TGTGCCAGCAGCGGCAACACAGGGAACCAACTAGCTAACTATGGCTACACCTTC. This sequence encodes CASSGNTGNQLANYGYTF.

CDR3 sequence reads: CASSLGSPQTDTQYF. The CDR3 DNA reads TGTGCCAGCAGCTTAGGTTCCCCCCAGACAGATACGCAGTATTTT. The rearrangement links TRBV11-2 to TRBJ2-3; D is unclear. The CDR3 contains 15 residues. The germline V and J ends were trimmed by 1 base and 3 bases, with 11 bases remaining between them. Germline loops: CDR1 SGHAT, CDR2 FQNNGV.

The CDR3 coding sequence is TGTGCCACCAGTAGTATAGGGAGGACGAACTCTGAGACCTACACCTTC. Translated, it gives CATSSIGRTNSETYTF. The rearrangement links TRBV19 to TRBJ1-2; D is undetermined. Germline loops: CDR1 LNHDA, CDR2 SQIVND (reference sequence). This CDR3 region has 16 residues. V was pared by 10 bases and J by 10 bases, with 31 bases between. The full variable domain, in which reference TRBV19 and TRBJ1-2 provide the parts outside the CDR3, is DGGITQSPKYLFRKEGQNVTLSCEQNLNHDAMYWYRQDPGQGLRLIYYSQIVNDFQKGDIAEGYSVSREKKESFPLTVTSAQKNPTAFYLCATSSIGRTNSETYTFGSGTRLTVV.

This sequence joins TRBV7-9 and TRBJ2-5, with TRBD2 as a possible D gene (6 bases). CDR3 length: 13 amino acids. Germline V lookup: CDR1 SEHNR, CDR2 FQNEAQ (reference sequence). Trimming took 4 bases from V and 2 from J, leaving 8 bases between them. The CDR3, as DNA: TGTGCCAGCAGCTGGGGGGTTCAAGAGACCCAGTACTTC. This sequence encodes CASSWGVQETQYF. The complete variable domain, with remaining parts taken from reference TRBV7-9 and TRBJ2-5, reads DTGVSQNPRHKITKRGQNVTFRCDPISEHNRLYWYRQTLGQGPEFLTYFQNEAQLEKSRLLSDRFSAERPKGSFSTLEIQRTEQGDSAMYLCASSWGVQETQYFGPGTRLLVL.

The rearrangement uses TRBV6-1 and TRBJ1-2; no clear D. The CDR3 consists of 13 residues. Trimming pared 3 bases from V and 6 bases from J, leaving 11 bases between. Per the germline V gene, CDR1 is MNHNS and CDR2 is SASEGT. The CDR3 bases are TGTGCCAGCAGTGATCTAGGAGGGAATGGCTACACCTTC. Amino acid sequence: CASSDLGGNGYTF.

J is TRBJ1-4 and V is TRBV29-1, with TRBD1 as a possible D gene (5 bases). Germline V lookup: CDR1 SQVTM, CDR2 ANQGSEA. V was clipped by 4 bases and J by 0 bases, with 6 bases between them. This CDR3 contains 13 residues. CDR3 residues: CSVGRATNEKLFF. CDR3 nucleotide sequence: TGCAGCGTTGGCAGGGCAACTAATGAAAAACTGTTTTTT.

This clone has a handful of counts. The chain's CDR3 is CASSDGGGHTDTQYF. The DNA for the CDR3 is TGTGCCAGCAGTGACGGGGGGGGACACACAGATACGCAGTATTTT. The chain couples TRBV6-6 to TRBJ2-3; 8 nucleotides agree with TRBD2. Trimming at V came to 5 bases and at J to 2 bases, leaving 6 bases not matched to a gene. The CDR3 is made up of 15 amino acids. Looked up from germline, CDR1 is MNHNY and CDR2 is SVGAGI (reference sequence).

As concerns this clone: Germline and junction disagree at one end, which may indicate a read error. The rearrangement joins TRBV7-9 to TRBJ1-5; D unresolved. In germline, CDR1 is SEHNR, CDR2 FQNEAQ (reference sequence). The CDR3 spans 16 residues. CDR3 DNA: TGTTCCAGCAGCTTGGGTTCGGGAATCGGCAATCAGCCCCAGCATTTT. Its protein product is CSSSLGSGIGNQPQHF.

This sequence joins TRBV27 and TRBJ2-5; 9 nucleotides agree with TRBD1. The J segment lost 2 bases and the V segment lost 2 bases, leaving 9 bases of the junction unmatched. The CDR3 runs 17 residues. Per germline, CDR1 MNHEY and CDR2 SMNVEV (reference sequence). The CDR3, as DNA: TGTGCCAGCAGTTTACATTTCCCCGGGACAGGGCAAGAGACCCAGTACTTC. This sequence encodes CASSLHFPGTGQETQYF.